This TCR beta chain was documented in a study of blood T cell repertoires in COVID-19. Authors' methods: Using reference gene primer amplification, nucleated cell counts were estimated. Sequencing was performed with immunoSEQ multiplex PCR; in TCRdb, only in-frame clones are kept and a portion is missing. Clone size and the V and J calls come from that table; the DNA yielded D and trimming. The sample has 250,000 or so clones, roughly 84% seen once. Germline V CDR1 and CDR2: MNHEY, SMNVEV (reference sequence). V was pared by 6 bases and J by 6 bases, with 6 bases of the junction left unmatched. CDR3 length: 14 amino acids.

The chain employs TRBV27 and TRBJ1-2; TRBD1 agrees at 11 bases. The sequence was collected from a man between 35 and 55 years old who had recovered from COVID-19. Sequenced sample: peripheral blood. The CDR3 bases are TGTGCCAGCAGACGGGACAGGGGGAATGATGGCTACACCTTC. Its protein product is CASRRDRGNDGYTF.